The 25 T cell receptor beta chains in this list originate from one sample, sequenced in a study of control samples from healthy donors and cancer patients. The protocol was immunoSEQ multiplex PCR, while the TCRdb copy is restricted to in-frame clones and leaves out a portion. In the table there are 200,000 or so clones, 91% of which are singletons. Input material: blood. The receptors shown here come from a young man in good health.

The rearrangement links TRBV12-3 or TRBV12-4 to TRBJ1-3; D possibly corresponds to TRBD1 (6 bases). This CDR3 spans 12 amino acids. V was cut by 5 bases and J by 6 bases, with 8 bases left in between. The CDR3 DNA sequence: TGTGCCAGCAGTCGGGACACAAACACCATATATTTT. Translation: CASSRDTNTIYF.

The V and J genes are TRBV6-5 and TRBJ1-2, with TRBD1 identical over 7 bases. The CDR3 runs 15 residues. Germline V gene sequence: CDR1 MNHEY, CDR2 SVGAGI. The J segment lost 8 bases and the V segment lost 6 bases, leaving 15 bases of the junction unmatched. CDR3 DNA sequence: TGTGCCAGCAGACGACAGGGAGGGGTCGAGTTGGGCTACACCTTC. It encodes CASRRQGGVELGYTF.

With respect to this clone: Other DNA sequences from this sample encode an identical CDR3 as well. The chain couples TRBV5-1 to TRBJ1-3; D is unresolved. The CDR3 has 14 residues. The germline CDR1 and CDR2 sequences are SGHRS and YFSETQ. The ends were cut back, 0 bases at V and 0 bases at J, with 4 bases in the middle. The CDR3 region has the DNA TGCGCCAGCAGCTTGGATAACTCTGGAAACACCATATATTTT. Its protein is CASSLDNSGNTIYF. The variable domain in full, completed from reference TRBV5-1 and TRBJ1-3, reads KAGVTQTPRYLIKTRGQQVTLSCSPISGHRSVSWYQQTPGQGLQFLFEYFSETQRNKGNFPGRFSGRQFSNSRSEMNVSTLELGDSALYLCASSLDNSGNTIYFGEGSWLTVV.

Of note for this clone: Additional DNA sequences in this sample encode the identical CDR3. This chain links TRBV18 with TRBJ1-2; 8 bases map to TRBD1. V lost 3 bases and J lost 4; bases outside the gene matches: 1. The CDR3 spans 13 residues. Germline V gene sequence: CDR1 KGHSH, CDR2 LQKENI. CDR3 sequence (DNA): TGTGCCAGCTCACCGGGACAGGTCTATGGCTACACCTTC. Protein: CASSPGQVYGYTF. Full variable domain (outside the CDR3, taken from reference TRBV18 and TRBJ1-2): NAGVMQNPRHLVRRRGQEARLRCSPMKGHSHVYWYRQLPEEGLKFMVYLQKENIIDESGMPKERFSAEFPKEGPSILRIQQVVRGDSAAYFCASSPGQVYGYTFGSGTRLTVV.

This clone appeared once. The V call is TRBV5-6, the J call TRBJ2-1, with TRBD2 matching 8 bases. V was pared by 4 bases and J by 10 bases, with 10 bases of the junction left unmatched. The CDR3 has 14 amino acids. Germline V gene data show CDR1 as SGHDT and CDR2 as YYEEEE. The CDR3 sequence is CASSEGTRQTEQFF. The CDR3 DNA sequence: TGTGCCAGCAGCGAGGGGACTAGACAGACCGAGCAGTTCTTC.

This clone has just one count. This specimen includes other DNA sequences encoding the same CDR3. CDR3 in DNA: TGTGCCAGCAGCTTACTTGGTGTCGAGCAGTACTTC. Amino acid sequence: CASSLLGVEQYF. The chain has TRBV7-2 and TRBJ2-7, with no clear D. Germline V gene data show CDR1 as SGHTA and CDR2 as FQGNSA. V was cut by 2 bases and J by 6 bases, with 8 bases left in between. This CDR3 is 12 amino acids long.

The CDR3 loop is CASSYSGGLQETQYF. The CDR3 DNA is TGTGCCAGCAGTTATAGCGGGGGGCTCCAAGAGACCCAGTACTTC. The chain carries TRBV2 and TRBJ2-5; 10 bases are a match to TRBD2. From germline, CDR1 is SNHLY and CDR2 FYNNEI. The CDR3 runs 15 residues. The V gene end was trimmed by 5 bases and the J gene end by 1 base; junction bases not matched to a gene: 4.

This chain joins TRBV10-3 and TRBJ1-2; unclear D gene. V lost 4 bases to trimming and J lost 4 bases, with 4 bases between them. The CDR3 has 11 amino acids. Germline CDR1 and CDR2: ENHRY and SYGVKD. CDR3 nucleotides: TGTGCCATCAGTGGGGGCTATGGCTACACCTTC. Translating gives CAISGGYGYTF.

J is TRBJ1-2 and V is TRBV10-3; 8 nucleotides line up with TRBD1. This CDR3 is built from 12 residues. Germline V gene lookup returns CDR1 ENHRY and CDR2 SYGVKD. The V gene end was trimmed by 9 bases and the J gene end by 4 bases; junction bases not matched to a gene: 4. CDR3 DNA sequence: TGTGCCATGGGACAGGCCGGCTATGGCTACACCTTC. It yields the protein CAMGQAGYGYTF.

The chain recombines TRBV11-2 with TRBJ2-7, with 12 bases aligning to TRBD1. CDR3 size: 16 residues. The germline V gene encodes CDR1 SGHAT and CDR2 FQNNGV. V trimming: 2 bases; J trimming: 7 bases; junction bases outside the gene matches: 9. CDR3 residues: CASSLYRGTGGEEQYF. In DNA, the CDR3 is TGTGCCAGCAGCTTATACAGGGGGACAGGGGGCGAAGAGCAGTACTTC.

This clone was seen more than once but under ten times. The rearrangement links TRBV11-2 to TRBJ1-1, with D possibly being TRBD1 (6 bases). CDR3 length: 12 amino acids. Germline V gives CDR1 SGHAT, CDR2 FQNNGV. V shed 5 bases and J shed 11 bases, with 15 bases lying between them. CDR3 region: CASSVQGPRAFF. CDR3 sequence (DNA): TGTGCCAGCAGCGTACAGGGACCGAGGGCTTTCTTT. The full variable domain, rest sourced from reference TRBV11-2 and TRBJ1-1, is EAGVAQSPRYKIIEKRQSVAFWCNPISGHATLYWYQQILGQGPKLLIQFQNNGVVDDSQLPKDRFSAERLKGVDSTLKIQPAKLEDSAVYLCASSVQGPRAFFGQGTRLTVV.

J is TRBJ1-2 and V is TRBV6-5; weak D call: TRBD1 (6 bases). CDR1 and CDR2 (germline): MNHEY, SVGAGI. Trimming cost V 0 bases and J 9 bases, with 14 bases left between them. The CDR3 runs 14 residues. In DNA, the CDR3 is TGTGCCAGCAGTTACTCCGCGGACAGAATGAGCTACACCTTC. It yields the protein CASSYSADRMSYTF.

The chain has TRBV9 and TRBJ2-6, with 10 positions matching TRBD2. Looked up from germline, CDR1 is SGDLS and CDR2 is YYNGEE. The V gene end was trimmed by 5 bases and the J gene end by 0 bases; junction bases not matched to a gene: 5. The CDR3 consists of 17 residues. DNA for the CDR3: TGTGCCAGCAGTCGGACTAGCGGATTCTCTGGGGCCAACGTCCTGACTTTC. Translated: CASSRTSGFSGANVLTF.

This clone was picked up a small number of times. V gene TRBV19 combines with J gene TRBJ1-2, with TRBD1 matching over 7 bases. Germline V gene lookup returns CDR1 LNHDA and CDR2 SQIVND (reference sequence). This CDR3 has 12 residues. Trimming took 10 bases from V and 13 from J; bases not matched to a gene: 15. The CDR3 sequence: CATSPGRGPCTF. The DNA of the CDR3 is TGTGCCACCTCTCCGGGGAGGGGGCCTTGCACCTTC.

This chain joins TRBV6-6 and TRBJ1-6; the D is unclear. Germline lookup yields CDR1 MNHNY and CDR2 SVGAGI (reference sequence). This CDR3 contains 11 residues. V was clipped by 5 bases and J by 5 bases, with 1 base between them. DNA of the CDR3: TGTGCCAGCAGTGATAATTCACCCCTCCACTTT. This gives the protein CASSDNSPLHF.

The CDR3 region is CASKKSGANGQHF. In nucleotides, the CDR3 is TGTGCCAGCAAAAAGTCCGGCGCCAACGGCCAGCATTTT. The chain recombines TRBV2 with TRBJ1-5; D call uncertain. Trimming cost V 7 bases and J 12 bases, with 19 bases left between them. This CDR3 spans 13 amino acids. Germline V CDR1 and CDR2: SNHLY, FYNNEI.

This chain joins TRBV2 and TRBJ1-1; 9 bases map to TRBD1. The CDR3 length is 13 residues. CDR1 is SNHLY, CDR2 FYNNEI, per germline. J lost 5 bases, V lost 6 bases, and 4 bases had no gene match. The CDR3 DNA reads TGTGCCAGCAGCGGACAGGGGAGGACTGAAGCTTTCTTT. This sequence encodes CASSGQGRTEAFF.

This clone was counted between two and nine times. This same CDR3 is encoded by further DNA sequences in the sample. The J gene is TRBJ1-4, the V gene TRBV14; D call uncertain. This CDR3 is built from 13 residues. Trimming took off 4 bases at V and 4 bases at J, with 7 bases between the two ends. Germline CDR1 SGHDN, CDR2 FVKESK. CDR3 sequence reads: CASSRSYNEKLFF. The CDR3 DNA reads as TGTGCCAGCAGCCGGAGTTATAATGAAAAACTGTTTTTT.

The V gene is TRBV11-2, the J gene TRBJ2-7; 9 bases are a match to TRBD1. The trim removed 5 bases at V and 3 bases at J, leaving 5 bases unmatched. This CDR3 is built from 14 residues. CDR1 and CDR2 (germline): SGHAT, FQNNGV. In DNA, the CDR3 is TGTGCCAGCAGCCAGAACAGGGGGCACTACGAGCAGTACTTC. Its translation is CASSQNRGHYEQYF.

This clone is a singleton in its sample. The chain employs TRBV27 and TRBJ1-1; D might be TRBD1 (5 bases). The CDR3 extends over 16 amino acids. Germline V gene lookup returns CDR1 MNHEY and CDR2 SMNVEV (reference sequence). Trimming removed 7 bases at V and 4 bases at J, with 22 bases between. The CDR3 nucleotides read TGTGCCAGCAACCCCGGGGGAGGCACACTGGCCACTGAAGCTTTCTTT. Translation: CASNPGGGTLATEAFF.

The V call is TRBV12-5, the J call TRBJ2-1; D possibly uses TRBD1 or TRBD2 (5 bases each). CDR3 length: 14 amino acids. Trimming left V 5 bases short and J 8 bases short, with 16 bases between. CDR1 and CDR2 (germline): LGHNT, FRNRAP. In nucleotides, the CDR3 is TGTGCTAGTGGTACAGGCTTTGCCGGGGATGAGCAGTTCTTC. It codes for CASGTGFAGDEQFF.

The chain joins TRBV9 to TRBJ1-2; 10 positions match TRBD1. Germline V gene sequence: CDR1 SGDLS, CDR2 YYNGEE. Trimming cost V 4 bases and J 8 bases; bases outside gene matches: 11. The CDR3 totals 15 residues. CDR3 in DNA: TGTGCCAGCAGCCAAGCCCCCGACAGGGGGCGAGGCTACACCTTC. This translates into CASSQAPDRGRGYTF.

The chain couples TRBV4-1 to TRBJ2-2, with 10 bases fitting TRBD2. V lost 3 bases, J lost 3 bases, and 7 bases stayed unmatched. Germline V lookup: CDR1 MGHRA, CDR2 YSYEKL. CDR3 length: 17 residues. The CDR3 DNA is TGCGCCAGCAGCCAGATAATAGCGGGGGGTCACACCGGGGAGCTGTTTTTT. It yields the protein CASSQIIAGGHTGELFF.

The genes are TRBV7-9 and TRBJ2-2; the D gene could be TRBD1 or TRBD2 (5 bases each). V dropped 1 base and J dropped 7 bases, with 13 bases sitting between them. The CDR3 totals 15 residues. Germline CDR1 SEHNR, CDR2 FQNEAQ (reference sequence). DNA for the CDR3: TGTGCCAGCAGCTTAGGGGACGGGGCTGGCGGGGAGCTGTTTTTT. It encodes CASSLGDGAGGELFF. Drawing the rest from reference TRBV7-9 and TRBJ2-2, the complete variable domain is DTGVSQNPRHKITKRGQNVTFRCDPISEHNRLYWYRQTLGQGPEFLTYFQNEAQLEKSRLLSDRFSAERPKGSFSTLEIQRTEQGDSAMYLCASSLGDGAGGELFFGEGSRLTVL.

The chain carries TRBV3-1 (or the pseudogene TRBV3-2) and TRBJ1-1; possible D gene TRBD1, 5 bases. This CDR3 region has 13 residues. V was shortened by 1 base and J by 12 bases, with 15 bases between the two germline ends. Looked up from germline, CDR1 is LGHDT and CDR2 is YNNKEL (reference sequence). CDR3 nucleotide sequence: TGTGCCAGCAGCCAAGGACAGCTCGGAGAGCCTTTCTTT. The encoded protein is CASSQGQLGEPFF.